These 26 T cell receptor beta chains came from one sample sequenced in a study of post-analysis software for immune sequencing data. Their antigens are not known. Presence of unique molecular identifiers characterized the TCR beta cDNA libraries. One entry per CDR3 protein results from TCRdb running MiXCR on the PCR reads. Seen here are about 800,000 distinct CDR3 sequences, around 27% observed once, and the top ten hold around 0.56%. General study findings and limits: Patients had higher frequencies than controls of about 5 TRBV segments, including TRBV5-6, TRBV5-1 and TRBV20-1.

Sequenced sample: blood. Receptors were obtained from a girl aged 10 to 17 with multiple sclerosis.

This clonotype appeared a few times. This chain joins TRBV7-2 and TRBJ1-1; D remains unclear. The CDR3 is 17 residues long. The germline V and J ends were trimmed by 1 base and 5 bases, with 20 bases remaining between them. CDR1 is SGHTA and CDR2 is FQGNSA in the germline V gene. CDR3 in amino acids: CASSLVSPGNRGTEAFF. The CDR3 DNA reads TGTGCCAGCAGCTTAGTCTCTCCCGGGAACAGAGGGACTGAAGCTTTCTTT.

Worth noting for this clonotype: Likely a read error: the CDR3 ends without its conserved phenylalanine or tryptophan. The chain links TRBV12-3 or TRBV12-4 to TRBJ2-3, with D uncertain. Trimming took 3 bases from V and 0 from J, leaving 13 bases between them. This CDR3 spans 16 amino acids. This CDR3 reads CASSFRLPGSTDTQYS. CDR3 nucleotide sequence: TGTGCCAGCAGTTTTCGGTTGCCCGGGAGCACAGATACGCAGTATTCT.

V usage is TRBV7-2 and J usage is TRBJ2-7, with unresolved D. The CDR3 is 14 residues long. The ends were cut back, 5 bases at V and 1 base at J, with 12 bases in the middle. Germline CDR1 is SGHTA and CDR2 is FQGNSA. CDR3 coding DNA: TGTGCCAGCAGCAGATCGACTTATTCCTACGAGCAGTACTTC. Translating gives CASSRSTYSYEQYF.

In this sample, this clonotype turned up a few times. The chain combines TRBV27 with TRBJ1-1; 11 bases are a match to TRBD1. The CDR3 has 12 residues. Germline CDR1 MNHEY, CDR2 SMNVEV (reference sequence). The V segment lost 6 bases and the J segment 10 bases; nucleotides outside the gene matches: 4. The CDR3 region is CASSIGQGAAFF. The CDR3 bases are TGTGCCAGCAGCATTGGACAGGGGGCAGCTTTCTTT.

The chain joins TRBV20-1 to TRBJ2-3; no firm D call. Germline V CDR1 and CDR2: DFQATT, SNEGSKA (reference sequence). With 5 bases removed from V and 0 bases from J, the gap between germline ends came to 9 bases. This CDR3 comprises 13 residues. The CDR3: CSAVGASTDTQYF. DNA for the CDR3: TGCAGTGCTGTGGGCGCTAGCACAGATACGCAGTATTTT.

This clonotype was seen a handful of times. The chain links TRBV3-1 to TRBJ2-3; 7 nucleotides agree with TRBD1. V lost 1 base, J lost 3 bases, and 4 bases stayed unmatched. Germline loops: CDR1 LGHDT, CDR2 YNNKEL (reference sequence). The CDR3 has 15 amino acids. The CDR3, as DNA: TGTGCCAGCAGCCAAGCCAACAGGGGAACAGATACGCAGTATTTT. Protein product: CASSQANRGTDTQYF.

The V call is TRBV7-9, the J call TRBJ1-5; possibly TRBD1 for D (5 bases). Germline loops: CDR1 SEHNR, CDR2 FQNEAQ (reference sequence). CDR3 length: 15 amino acids. Trimming pared 5 bases from V and 7 bases from J, leaving 18 bases between. In nucleotides, the CDR3 is TGTGCCAGCAGCCTCAACGGGGGGGATAGGCAGCCCCAGCATTTT. Translated: CASSLNGGDRQPQHF.

The chain employs TRBV4-2 and TRBJ2-5, with 11 bases identical to TRBD2. V lost 6 bases to trimming and J lost 13 bases; unmatched junction nucleotides: 16. Germline loops: CDR1 LGHNA, CDR2 YNFKEQ. The CDR3 is 15 residues long. CDR3 nucleotide sequence: TGTGCCAGCAGTCCTTTAGCGGGAGGGAAATACGAGCGGTACTTC. This codes for CASSPLAGGKYERYF.

J is TRBJ1-6 and V is TRBV6-6, with D unclear. V was cut by 0 bases and J by 10 bases, with 10 bases left in between. This CDR3 is built from 14 residues. Germline V lookup: CDR1 MNHNY, CDR2 SVGAGI (reference sequence). The CDR3 DNA reads TGTGCCAGCAGTTACTCGAAATATTGGTCACCCCTCCACTTT. This codes for CASSYSKYWSPLHF.

This clonotype was observed a handful of times. One end of the junction fails to match germline, which may point to a read error. The chain is built from TRBV27 and TRBJ2-1; 7 bases line up with TRBD2. Germline assignment: CDR1 MNHEY and CDR2 SMNVEV (reference sequence). CDR3 size: 12 residues. Here the CDR3 reads CASGFPATSPFF. CDR3 bases: TGTGCCAGCGGTTTCCCGGCGACTAGCCCGTTCTTC.

This chain connects TRBV5-1 to TRBJ1-6, with TRBD1 matching over 8 bases. Germline-derived CDR1 and CDR2 are SGHRS and YFSETQ. The CDR3 has 19 amino acids. V lost 4 bases and J lost 0; bases outside the gene matches: 12. CDR3 DNA: TGCGCCAGCAGCCCGGAGGGTCAGGGGGCCTACTCCTATAATTCACCCCTCCACTTT. It specifies CASSPEGQGAYSYNSPLHF.

The rearrangement links TRBV14 to TRBJ2-3; no definite D call. Germline V CDR1 and CDR2: SGHDN, FVKESK. V was cut by 5 bases and J by 7 bases, with 10 bases left in between. This CDR3 comprises 12 residues. The CDR3 here is CASSYPFNTQYF. CDR3 DNA sequence: TGTGCCAGCAGCTACCCTTTCAATACGCAGTATTTT.

This clonotype has a handful of counts. CDR3 loop: CASSQQGLNSPLHF. CDR3 bases: TGTGCCAGCTCACAACAGGGGTTGAATTCACCCCTCCACTTT. This chain joins TRBV18 and TRBJ1-6; 7 nucleotides line up with TRBD1. Per the germline V gene, CDR1 is KGHSH and CDR2 is LQKENI. This CDR3 comprises 14 residues. After removal of 4 bases from V and 7 bases from J, the junction contained 4 bases not matched to a gene.

On this clonotype itself: At one of its ends the junction is not consistent with the germline gene, which may arise from a read error. The chain has TRBV12-3 or TRBV12-4 and TRBJ1-6; D is ambiguous. The CDR3 consists of 15 residues. CDR3 sequence: CASSLTGDYNSPPHF. The CDR3 bases are TGTGCCAGCAGTTTAACGGGAGACTATAATTCACCCCCCCACTTT.

J is TRBJ2-5 and V is TRBV20-1, with D possibly TRBD1 on 5 matching bases. Germline-derived CDR1 and CDR2 are DFQATT and SNEGSKA (reference sequence). Trimming removed 6 bases at V and 2 bases at J, with 10 bases between. The CDR3 sequence is 12 residues long. CDR3 residues: CSALTVQETQYF. For the CDR3, the DNA is TGCAGTGCCCTGACAGTACAAGAGACCCAGTACTTC.

This clonotype was counted a few times. An end of the junction does not agree with germline; a read error may underlie this. The J gene is TRBJ2-3, the V gene TRBV27; D call uncertain. The germline V gene encodes CDR1 MNHEY and CDR2 SMNVEV (reference sequence). The CDR3 is 12 residues long. CDR3 in amino acids: CASSLYPDTQYF. The DNA of the CDR3 is TGTGCCAGCAGCTTATACCCAGATACGCAGTATTTT.

The chain links TRBV6-4 to TRBJ2-5; D is unresolved. V gave up 5 bases and J gave up 0 bases, with 7 bases separating them. The CDR3 extends over 13 amino acids. CDR1 is MRHNA and CDR2 is SNTAGT in the germline V gene. The CDR3: CASSKEYQETQYF. The CDR3 DNA sequence: TGTGCCAGCAGTAAGGAATACCAAGAGACCCAGTACTTC.

This clonotype was seen at least ten times. CDR3: CSVTQPGLAGMRVGEQYF. In DNA, the CDR3 is TGCAGCGTTACCCAACCGGGACTAGCGGGAATGCGGGTAGGCGAGCAGTACTTC. The chain is built from TRBV29-1 and TRBJ2-7; TRBD2 aligns across 13 bases. J lost 6 bases, V lost 5 bases, and 19 bases had no gene match. Germline CDR1 reads SQVTM; CDR2 reads ANQGSEA. The CDR3 has 18 residues.

The gene calls are TRBV28 and TRBJ1-2; no reliable D call. There are 16 residues in the CDR3. Germline CDR1 reads MDHEN; CDR2 reads SYDVKM. The V and J ends lost 2 bases and 3 bases respectively, with 16 bases between them. CDR3 nucleotides: TGTGCCAGCAGTTTAAACCCTTCCGGGCAGGACTATGGCTACACCTTC. Protein product: CASSLNPSGQDYGYTF.

As regards this clonotype: The junction does not match germline at one end; this may be a read error. This rearrangement joins TRBV29-1 to TRBJ2-5, with a tentative D call TRBD2 (6 bases). CDR1 SQVTM and CDR2 ANQGSEA come from the germline V gene. This CDR3 region has 14 residues. CDR3 nucleotides: TGCAGCGTCGCTGGGACTCCCCCGGGGGAGACCCGGTACTTC. Residues: CSVAGTPPGETRYF.

This clonotype was picked up a small number of times. The J gene is TRBJ2-1, the V gene TRBV15; a possible D gene is TRBD2 (5 bases). The CDR3 is made up of 13 amino acids. Trimming took 3 bases from V and 6 from J, leaving 9 bases between them. The germline CDR1 and CDR2 sequences are LNHNV and YYDKDF (reference sequence). CDR3 loop: CATSRPRGNEQFF. The CDR3 region has the DNA TGTGCCACCAGCAGGCCCCGGGGCAATGAGCAGTTCTTC.

With respect to this clonotype: A much larger clone differs from this one at a single base, so this may be a read error. The chain employs TRBV29-1 and TRBJ2-1; D might be TRBD2 (5 bases). CDR1 and CDR2 (germline): SQVTM, ANQGSEA. The ends were cut back, 7 bases at V and 0 bases at J, with 13 bases in the middle. The CDR3 sequence is 14 residues long. The CDR3 DNA reads TGCAGCGCCGAGGGTAGCATCTCCTACAATGAGCAGTTCTTC. Its translation: CSAEGSISYNEQFF.

This chain connects TRBV4-2 to TRBJ2-1, with 8 bases matching TRBD1. The V gene end was trimmed by 1 base and the J gene end by 3 bases; junction bases not matched to a gene: 2. The CDR3 has 15 residues. CDR1 LGHNA and CDR2 YNFKEQ come from the germline V gene. The CDR3 DNA follows: TGTGCCAGCAGCCAAGGGGGACAGGTCTACAATGAGCAGTTCTTC. It translates to CASSQGGQVYNEQFF.

This chain uses TRBV11-2 with TRBJ2-1; D unclear. The J call may not be correct, given that the DNA end is closer to TRBJ2-7. This CDR3 region has 14 residues. Germline lookup yields CDR1 SGHAT and CDR2 FQNNGV. CDR3 protein: CASSPGVRPYEQYF. The CDR3 DNA follows: TGTGCCAGCAGCCCAGGAGTTAGGCCCTACGAGCAGTACTTC.

The V gene is TRBV20-1, the J gene TRBJ2-1; D remains unclear. The germline CDR1 and CDR2 sequences are DFQATT and SNEGSKA (reference sequence). Trimming shortened V by 0 bases and J by 4 bases, and 13 bases separated the two germline ends. The CDR3 consists of 15 residues. The CDR3 DNA sequence: TGCAGTGCTAGAGATCGCACGGGCCCTTACAATGAGCAGTTCTTC. It specifies CSARDRTGPYNEQFF.

This clonotype was found a few times. This chain connects TRBV4-3 to TRBJ2-4; D remains unclear. There are 16 residues in the CDR3. Germline CDR1 and CDR2: LGHNA and YSLEER. The ends were cut back, 0 bases at V and 0 bases at J, with 9 bases in the middle. As DNA, the CDR3 is TGCGCCAGCAGCCAAGATGGAATTTTAGCCAAAAACATTCAGTACTTC. Amino acids: CASSQDGILAKNIQYF.